This T cell receptor (beta chain) was sequenced for a study of T cells in localized non-small cell lung cancer. Whole-study findings and limits: Appearing in adjacent lung were a median approximately 57 of the top 100 tumor clones. Uninvolved adjacent lung, not tumor, had the highest T cell clonality.

The repertoire was sequenced with immunoSEQ multiplex PCR; TCRdb's copy has only in-frame clones and lacks some. The sample consists of 35,000 to 40,000 clones, over 85% of them appearing once. Regarding this clone: What it binds is not known.

CDR1 SQVTM and CDR2 ANQGSEA come from the germline V gene. V was pared by 5 bases and J by 5 bases, with 9 bases of the junction left unmatched. The CDR3 totals 14 residues. The specimen comprised peripheral blood, sampled before any cancer treatment. The origin of this receptor is a female donor of 60 years or more with stage I lung adenocarcinoma. The chain carries TRBV29-1 and TRBJ1-1, with 9 bases aligning to TRBD1. The CDR3: CSVQITQGATEAFF. The CDR3 DNA reads TGCAGCGTTCAAATAACACAGGGGGCAACTGAAGCTTTCTTT.